Each of the 5 T cell receptor beta chains below was sequenced from the same sample in a study of control samples from healthy donors and cancer patients. Assay used: immunoSEQ multiplex PCR; TCRdb lists only in-frame clones, some missing. The data contain 150,000 to 160,000 clones, roughly 92% of them seen just once; the ten biggest clones take up more than 2%. The sample taken for sequencing was blood. These receptors all stem from a man aged 50 or older in good health.

The chain is built from TRBV27 and TRBJ2-3; 7 bases fit TRBD2. The V and J ends lost 3 bases and 3 bases, in that order; junction bases with no gene match: 6. Germline CDR1 and CDR2: MNHEY and SMNVEV (reference sequence). CDR3 size: 15 residues. CDR3 region: CASSFRAGRTDTQYF. CDR3 sequence (DNA): TGTGCCAGCAGTTTTCGAGCGGGAAGAACAGATACGCAGTATTTT.

The chain uses TRBV20-1 and TRBJ2-3; D gene ambiguous. Trimming removed 3 bases from V and 6 bases from J, with 7 bases in between. The CDR3 has 11 residues. Germline CDR1 and CDR2: DFQATT and SNEGSKA (reference sequence). CDR3 in DNA: TGCAGTGCTAGGCCACAGGATACGCAGTATTTT. Its translation is CSARPQDTQYF.

Only one count was recorded for this clone. This chain links TRBV28 with TRBJ2-4, with D possibly TRBD1 on 6 matching bases. CDR1 MDHEN and CDR2 SYDVKM come from the germline V gene. The CDR3 is 14 amino acids. Trimming pared 2 bases from V and 11 bases from J, leaving 16 bases between. CDR3 nucleotides: TGTGCCAGCAGTTTAGCCAGGGGCCCTACGGTTCAGTACTTC. Its translation: CASSLARGPTVQYF.

The chain combines TRBV20-1 with TRBJ1-4, with a weak D call TRBD1 (6 bases). The CDR3 is 13 amino acids. Per the germline V gene, CDR1 is DFQATT and CDR2 is SNEGSKA (reference sequence). V shed 6 bases and J shed 7 bases, with 15 bases lying between them. This chain's CDR3 is CSASDRTSEKLFF. The CDR3 DNA sequence: TGCAGTGCCAGTGACAGGACTTCTGAAAAACTGTTTTTT.

V and J are TRBV7-9 and TRBJ1-1, with D possibly TRBD1 on 6 matching bases. Germline CDR1 reads SEHNR; CDR2 reads FQNEAQ (reference sequence). This CDR3 is built from 15 residues. V lost 5 bases and J 0 bases, leaving 13 bases between the germline ends. The CDR3 protein is CASSHPGQMNTEAFF. The CDR3 DNA reads TGTGCCAGCAGCCACCCCGGACAGATGAACACTGAAGCTTTCTTT.